The 18 T cell receptor beta chains reported below all come from one sample, sequenced in a study of cytomegalovirus exposure and HLA in healthy donors. Researchers ran the PCR with 60 Vbeta and 13 Jbeta primers. TCRdb's table, derived via immunoSEQ multiplex PCR, lists solely in-frame clones and lacks some. The table records about 120,000 clones, around 79% of them present only once. Material for sequencing was PBMCs. These receptors all come from a woman aged 25 to 39 in good health and CMV-seropositive.

This chain joins TRBV18 and TRBJ2-7; 9 bases match TRBD2. CDR1 and CDR2 (germline): KGHSH, LQKENI. J was trimmed by 0 bases and V by 3 bases; bases with no gene match: 3. This CDR3 is 15 amino acids long. CDR3 sequence (DNA): TGTGCCAGCTCACCTAGCGGGGGCCGCTCCTACGAGCAGTACTTC. Its protein is CASSPSGGRSYEQYF.

V gene TRBV5-4 combines with J gene TRBJ2-1; no definite D call. This CDR3 comprises 14 residues. The V gene lost 4 bases and the J gene lost 4 bases, with 12 bases spanning the gap. In germline, CDR1 is SGHNT, CDR2 YYREEE (reference sequence). CDR3 sequence (DNA): TGTGCCAGCAGCCCCCGGTCCGAGTACAATGAGCAGTTCTTC. Translated: CASSPRSEYNEQFF.

The gene calls are TRBV7-2 and TRBJ1-4; the D gene is possibly TRBD1 (6 bases). V was clipped by 5 bases and J by 8 bases, with 15 bases between them. In germline, CDR1 is SGHTA, CDR2 FQGNSA. CDR3 length equals 14 residues. The CDR3 reads CASSIQGSGEKLFF. CDR3 DNA: TGTGCCAGCAGCATACAGGGCTCAGGGGAAAAACTGTTTTTT.

J is TRBJ2-5 and V is TRBV30, with 9 positions matching TRBD1. Judging by the DNA end, TRBJ2-7 fits better; the J call may be wrong. The CDR3 contains 16 residues. The germline V gene has CDR1 GTSNPN and CDR2 SVGIG (reference sequence). CDR3 region: CAWSPLPGQGHYEQYF. For the CDR3, the DNA is TGTGCCTGGAGTCCTCTTCCGGGACAGGGCCACTACGAGCAGTACTTC.

The chain combines TRBV7-9 with TRBJ1-1; no clear D. The CDR3 covers 11 residues. V shed 5 bases and J shed 3 bases, with 4 bases lying between them. The germline CDR1 and CDR2 sequences are SEHNR and FQNEAQ (reference sequence). The CDR3 region has the DNA TGTGCCAGCAGCCTTGACACTGAAGCTTTCTTT. This gives the protein CASSLDTEAFF.

In nucleotides, the CDR3 is TGTGCCTGGGGTGAGTGGGGGCCAGTCTACAATGAGCAGTTCTTC. Translated: CAWGEWGPVYNEQFF. J is TRBJ2-1 and V is TRBV30, with D tentatively TRBD1 (6 bases). Germline CDR1 is GTSNPN and CDR2 is SVGIG (reference sequence). The V end lost 5 bases, the J end lost 3 bases, and 17 bases lay between the germline ends. This CDR3 region has 15 residues.

CDR3 sequence: CASLRDRATVDTEAFF. The CDR3 DNA is TGTGCCAGTCTCCGAGACAGGGCCACCGTGGACACTGAAGCTTTCTTT. The chain carries TRBV19 and TRBJ1-1; 7 bases match TRBD1. The CDR3 has 16 amino acids. V trimming: 8 bases; J trimming: 3 bases; junction bases outside the gene matches: 15. Per the germline V gene, CDR1 is LNHDA and CDR2 is SQIVND (reference sequence).

In its sample, this clone was seen a few times. The V and J genes are TRBV7-2 and TRBJ2-6, with TRBD2 as a possible D gene (5 bases). CDR3 size: 17 residues. Trimming left V 3 bases short and J 0 bases short, with 12 bases between. The germline V gene has CDR1 SGHTA and CDR2 FQGNSA. The CDR3 DNA is TGTGCCAGCAGCTTTTTTGCGGGCCTCTCTGGGGCCAACGTCCTGACTTTC. Its protein product is CASSFFAGLSGANVLTF.

The rearrangement links TRBV6-5 to TRBJ1-4; D is ambiguous. CDR1 is MNHEY and CDR2 is SVGAGI in the germline V gene. V lost 2 bases, J lost 7 bases, and 11 bases lay in between. The CDR3 totals 14 residues. CDR3: CASSYAQAGEKLFF. The CDR3 region has the DNA TGTGCCAGCAGTTACGCCCAAGCGGGTGAAAAACTGTTTTTT.

The chain couples TRBV9 to TRBJ2-7; the D is unclear. Trimming took off 1 base at V and 1 base at J, with 9 bases between the two ends. The germline gives CDR1 SGDLS, CDR2 YYNGEE. The length of the CDR3 is 14 residues. The CDR3 loop reads CASSVYPGSYEQYF. The CDR3 DNA follows: TGTGCCAGCAGCGTATATCCGGGTTCCTACGAGCAGTACTTC.

This clone appeared a few times. This sequence joins TRBV28 and TRBJ1-5; TRBD1 might be the D (5 bases). With 5 bases removed from V and 0 bases from J, the gap between germline ends came to 20 bases. The CDR3 contains 18 residues. Germline CDR1 and CDR2: MDHEN and SYDVKM. Here the CDR3 DNA reads TGTGCCAGCAGTGCCCGGACACCACTAAAGTATAGCAATCAGCCCCAGCATTTT. It yields the protein CASSARTPLKYSNQPQHF. The whole variable domain, filled in from reference TRBV28 and TRBJ1-5, reads DVKVTQSSRYLVKRTGEKVFLECVQDMDHENMFWYRQDPGLGLRLIYFSYDVKMKEKGDIPEGYSVSREKKERFSLILESASTNQTSMYLCASSARTPLKYSNQPQHFGDGTRLSIL.

The chain couples TRBV30 to TRBJ2-7; perhaps TRBD1 as D (6 bases). This CDR3 has 14 amino acids. Germline CDR1 and CDR2: GTSNPN and SVGIG (reference sequence). Trimming shortened V by 0 bases and J by 1 base, and 10 bases separated the two germline ends. In DNA, the CDR3 is TGTGCCTGGAGTGTCGGGCAGGGGTCCTACGAGCAGTACTTC. This encodes CAWSVGQGSYEQYF.

The rearrangement links TRBV11-2 to TRBJ2-5, with 8 bases matching TRBD2. In germline, CDR1 is SGHAT, CDR2 FQNNGV. There are 14 residues in the CDR3. V shed 5 bases, J shed 5 bases, and the junction held 7 bases outside the gene matches. CDR3 sequence reads: CASSRGGTRETQYF. The CDR3 region has the DNA TGTGCCAGCAGCCGGGGGGGGACCAGGGAGACCCAGTACTTC. Drawing the rest from reference TRBV11-2 and TRBJ2-5, the complete variable domain is EAGVAQSPRYKIIEKRQSVAFWCNPISGHATLYWYQQILGQGPKLLIQFQNNGVVDDSQLPKDRFSAERLKGVDSTLKIQPAKLEDSAVYLCASSRGGTRETQYFGPGTRLLVL.

The genes are TRBV19 and TRBJ2-3; 8 nucleotides line up with TRBD1. The CDR3 is made up of 14 amino acids. Germline V gene lookup returns CDR1 LNHDA and CDR2 SQIVND (reference sequence). J lost 11 bases, V lost 4 bases, and 11 bases had no gene match. This CDR3 is CASSTGTGLTEQYF. The CDR3 coding sequence is TGTGCCAGTAGTACCGGGACAGGATTGACCGAGCAGTATTTT.

V and J are TRBV6-6 and TRBJ1-1; D perhaps matches TRBD1 (5 bases). In germline, CDR1 is MNHNY, CDR2 SVGAGI (reference sequence). Deletions cut 2 bases from V and 3 bases from J, with 13 bases between. The CDR3 contains 15 residues. CDR3 sequence reads: CASSYAGPGHTEAFF. CDR3 nucleotides: TGTGCCAGCAGTTACGCAGGGCCGGGCCACACTGAAGCTTTCTTT.

In nucleotides, the CDR3 is TGTGCCAGGGAGCGGGGGATCCCATGTATCAATGAGCAGTTCTTC. As protein: CARERGIPCINEQFF. The rearrangement joins TRBV14 to TRBJ2-1; 8 nucleotides agree with TRBD2. The germline V gene has CDR1 SGHDN and CDR2 FVKESK. V lost 9 bases to trimming and J lost 6 bases; unmatched junction nucleotides: 13. The CDR3 extends over 15 amino acids.

This clone was counted only a few times. V and J are TRBV9 and TRBJ2-4, with TRBD2 matching 9 bases. Germline lookup yields CDR1 SGDLS and CDR2 YYNGEE. The CDR3 consists of 16 residues. The trim removed 3 bases at V and 0 bases at J, leaving 4 bases unmatched. The chain's CDR3 is CASSGNSGGAKNIQYF. CDR3 nucleotides: TGTGCCAGCAGCGGAAATAGCGGGGGAGCCAAAAACATTCAGTACTTC.

The CDR3 nucleotides are TGTGCCAGCAGCGTTAGTACAGGGGGCGAAAAACTGTTTTTT. Translation: CASSVSTGGEKLFF. The J gene is TRBJ1-4, the V gene TRBV9, with 9 bases lining up with TRBD1. V was clipped by 2 bases and J by 8 bases; unmatched bases: 4. This CDR3 spans 14 amino acids. Germline CDR1 is SGDLS and CDR2 is YYNGEE. Full variable domain (remainder filled in from reference TRBV9 and TRBJ1-4): DSGVTQTPKHLITATGQRVTLRCSPRSGDLSVYWYQQSLDQGLQFLIQYYNGEERAKGNILERFSAQQFPDLHSELNLSSLELGDSALYFCASSVSTGGEKLFFGSGTQLSVL.